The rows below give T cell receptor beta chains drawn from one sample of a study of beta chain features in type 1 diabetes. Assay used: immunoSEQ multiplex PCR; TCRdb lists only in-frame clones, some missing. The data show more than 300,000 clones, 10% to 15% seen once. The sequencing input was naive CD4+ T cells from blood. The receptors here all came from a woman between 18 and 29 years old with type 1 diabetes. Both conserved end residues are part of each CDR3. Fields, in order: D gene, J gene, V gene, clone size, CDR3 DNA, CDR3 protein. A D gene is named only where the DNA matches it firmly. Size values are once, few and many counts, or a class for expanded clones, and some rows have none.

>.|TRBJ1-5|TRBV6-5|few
TGTGCCAGCAGTTACTCGCGGGATGGCAATCAGCCCCAGCATTTT
CASSYSRDGNQPQHF
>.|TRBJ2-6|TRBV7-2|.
TGTGCCAGCAGCTTAGGAGGGATCACATCTGGGGCCAACGTCCTGACTTTC
CASSLGGITSGANVLTF
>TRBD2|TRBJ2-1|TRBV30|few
TGTGCCTGGAGTGTACTAAGGACTAGCGGGAGTACCGATGAGCAGTTCTTC
CAWSVLRTSGSTDEQFF
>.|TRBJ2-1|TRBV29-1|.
TGCAGCGTTCAGACAGGCAATGAGCAGTTCTTC
CSVQTGNEQFF
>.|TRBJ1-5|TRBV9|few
TGTGCCAGCAGCGTAGGTCTGACAGCCAATCAGCCCCAGCATTTT
CASSVGLTANQPQHF
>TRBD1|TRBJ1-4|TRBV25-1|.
TGTGCCAGCAGAACAGGGGTAAATGAAAAACTGTTTTTT
CASRTGVNEKLFF
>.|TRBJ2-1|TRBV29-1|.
TGCAGCGTTGACCCCCAGGGATCCTCCTACAATGAGCAGTTCTTC
CSVDPQGSSYNEQFF
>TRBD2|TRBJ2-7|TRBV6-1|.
TGTGCCATGAGGTCGACGGGGGGCTACGAGCAGTACTTC
CAMRSTGGYEQYF
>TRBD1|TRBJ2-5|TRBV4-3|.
TGCGCCAGCAGCCAAGACGGACCCGGGACAGGGGAGGAGACCCAGTACTTC
CASSQDGPGTGEETQYF
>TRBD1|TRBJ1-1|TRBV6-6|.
TGTGCCACAACCGAGTGGGACAGGAACACTGAAGCTTTCTTT
CATTEWDRNTEAFF
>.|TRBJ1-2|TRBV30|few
TGTGCCTGGAGTGTTCCCGTGTCTAGGGGCTACACCTTC
CAWSVPVSRGYTF
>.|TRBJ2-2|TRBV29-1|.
TGCAGCGTTGAATCCCGGGGGAGCAGGGAGCTGTTTTTT
CSVESRGSRELFF
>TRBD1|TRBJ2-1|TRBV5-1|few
TGCGCCAGCACAACCGGGACAGGGTACAATGAGCAGTTCTTC
CASTTGTGYNEQFF
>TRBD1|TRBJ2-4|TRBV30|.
TGTGCCTGGAGTGTACTCGGGACAGGGTTAGCCAAAAACATTCAGTACTTC
CAWSVLGTGLAKNIQYF
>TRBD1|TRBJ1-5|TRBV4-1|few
TGCGCCAGCAGCCAAGCTCCGAGCACAGGGGTGAATCAGCCCCAGCATTTT
CASSQAPSTGVNQPQHF
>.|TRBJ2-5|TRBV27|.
TGTGCCAGCAGTTTGGTTGGGAGACAAGAGACCCAGTACTTC
CASSLVGRQETQYF
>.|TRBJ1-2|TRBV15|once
TGTGCCACCAGCAGCGCCGGGGGGGTCTATGGCTACACCTTC
CATSSAGGVYGYTF
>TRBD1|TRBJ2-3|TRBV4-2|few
TGTGCCAGCAGCCTGTTCCGGGACAGTAGCACAGATACGCAGTATTTT
CASSLFRDSSTDTQYF
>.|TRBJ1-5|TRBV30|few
TGTGCCTGGAGTGGGACAGACAATCAGCCCCAGCATTTT
CAWSGTDNQPQHF
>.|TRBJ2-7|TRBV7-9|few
TGTGCCACCCCGCAAGGCCCGACAGCCCCAGGGGAGCAGTACTTC
CATPQGPTAPGEQYF
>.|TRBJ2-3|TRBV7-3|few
TGTGCCAGCAGCTCTGGCACAGATACGCAGTATTTT
CASSSGTDTQYF
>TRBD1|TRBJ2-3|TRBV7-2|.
TGTGCCAGCGGACAGGGGACAAGCACAGATACGCAGTATTTT
CASGQGTSTDTQYF
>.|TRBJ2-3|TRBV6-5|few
TGTGCCAGCAGCCTATCGGGGTGGGATACGCAGTATTTT
CASSLSGWDTQYF
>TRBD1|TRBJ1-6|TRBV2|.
TGTGCCAGCAGATCAACAGGGGGGGAGGGGTCACCCCTCCACTTT
CASRSTGGEGSPLHF
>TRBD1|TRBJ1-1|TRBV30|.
TGTGCCGGCACACAGGGGTACACTGAAGCTTTCTTT
CAGTQGYTEAFF
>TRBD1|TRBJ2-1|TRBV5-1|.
TGCGCCAGCAGATCACAGGGGTACAATGAGCAGTTCTTC
CASRSQGYNEQFF
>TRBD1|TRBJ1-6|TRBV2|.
TGTGCCAGCAGTGAAGAAGCAGGGGGTTATTCACCCCTCCACTTT
CASSEEAGGYSPLHF
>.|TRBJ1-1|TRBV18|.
TGTGCCAGCTCACCACCTAGTAGGCGGGACACTGAAGCTTTCTTT
CASSPPSRRDTEAFF
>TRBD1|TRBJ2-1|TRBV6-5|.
TGTGCCAGCAGGGACCACAGGGGCGGGGAGCAGTTCTTC
CASRDHRGGEQFF
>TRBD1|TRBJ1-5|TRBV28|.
TGTGCCAGCAGACCTCTCAGGGGGGCCTTCAATCAGCCCCAGCATTTT
CASRPLRGAFNQPQHF
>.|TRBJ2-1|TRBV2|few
TGTGCCAGCAGAGGGGCCAAGGGGGAAGAGCAGTTCTTC
CASRGAKGEEQFF
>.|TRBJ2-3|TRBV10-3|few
TGTGCCATCAGTGAGGGGTTCGGGGATACGCAGTATTTT
CAISEGFGDTQYF
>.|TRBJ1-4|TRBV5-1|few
TGCGCCAGCAGCTGGGTAACAGGGACTAATGAAAAACTGTTTTTT
CASSWVTGTNEKLFF
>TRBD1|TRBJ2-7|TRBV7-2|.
TGTGCCAGCAGCTCAGGACAGGGTTTGTCGTTGGGCGAGCAGTACTTC
CASSSGQGLSLGEQYF
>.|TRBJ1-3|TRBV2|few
TGTGCCAGCGGGGGGGATCCAGGAAACACCATATATTTT
CASGGDPGNTIYF
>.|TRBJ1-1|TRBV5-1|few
TGCGCCAGCAGCTTGTTGGGGACTCAAGGATTGGGGAACACTGAAGCTTTCTTT
CASSLLGTQGLGNTEAFF
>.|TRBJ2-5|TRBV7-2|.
TGTGCCAGCAGCCTAGGGGCCGGGGTACGAGAGACCCAGTACTTC
CASSLGAGVRETQYF
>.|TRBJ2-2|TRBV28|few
TGTGCCAGCTACCAGGGACTTCCAACGAACACCGGGGAGCTGTTTTTT
CASYQGLPTNTGELFF
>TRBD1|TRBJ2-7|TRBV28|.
TGTGCCAGCAGACCGGACAGGGCCTACGAGCAGTACTTC
CASRPDRAYEQYF
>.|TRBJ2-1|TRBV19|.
TGTGCCAGCGGACTGGCAAGCTCCTCGAATGAGCAGTTCTTC
CASGLASSSNEQFF
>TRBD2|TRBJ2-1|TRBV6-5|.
TGTGCCAGCAGTCAAGTAGCGGGCAATGAGCAGTTCTTC
CASSQVAGNEQFF